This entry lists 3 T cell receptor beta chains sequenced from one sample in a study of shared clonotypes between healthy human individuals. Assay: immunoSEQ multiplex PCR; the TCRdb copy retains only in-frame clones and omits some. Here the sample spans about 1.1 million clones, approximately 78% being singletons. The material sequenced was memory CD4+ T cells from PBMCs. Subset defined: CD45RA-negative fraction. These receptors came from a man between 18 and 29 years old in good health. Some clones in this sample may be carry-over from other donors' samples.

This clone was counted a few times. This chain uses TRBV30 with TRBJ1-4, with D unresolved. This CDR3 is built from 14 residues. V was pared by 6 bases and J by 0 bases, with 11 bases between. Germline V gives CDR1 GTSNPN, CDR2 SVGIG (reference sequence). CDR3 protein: CACLDIATNEKLFF. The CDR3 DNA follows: TGTGCCTGCCTCGACATTGCAACTAATGAAAAACTGTTTTTT.

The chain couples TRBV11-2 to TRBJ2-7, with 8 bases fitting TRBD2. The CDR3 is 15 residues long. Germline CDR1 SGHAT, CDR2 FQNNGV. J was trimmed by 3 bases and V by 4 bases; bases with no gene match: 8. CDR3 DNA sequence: TGTGCCAGCAGCTGGGCCGGGACTAGTCTCTACGAGCAGTACTTC. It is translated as CASSWAGTSLYEQYF. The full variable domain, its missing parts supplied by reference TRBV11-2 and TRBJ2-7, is EAGVAQSPRYKIIEKRQSVAFWCNPISGHATLYWYQQILGQGPKLLIQFQNNGVVDDSQLPKDRFSAERLKGVDSTLKIQPAKLEDSAVYLCASSWAGTSLYEQYFGPGTRLTVT.

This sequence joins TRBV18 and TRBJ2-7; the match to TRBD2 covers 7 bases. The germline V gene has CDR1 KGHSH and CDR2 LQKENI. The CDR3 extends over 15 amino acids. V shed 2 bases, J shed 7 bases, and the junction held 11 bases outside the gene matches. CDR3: CASSPAGVASLEQYF. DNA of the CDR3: TGTGCCAGCTCACCAGCGGGAGTAGCCTCTTTAGAGCAGTACTTC.